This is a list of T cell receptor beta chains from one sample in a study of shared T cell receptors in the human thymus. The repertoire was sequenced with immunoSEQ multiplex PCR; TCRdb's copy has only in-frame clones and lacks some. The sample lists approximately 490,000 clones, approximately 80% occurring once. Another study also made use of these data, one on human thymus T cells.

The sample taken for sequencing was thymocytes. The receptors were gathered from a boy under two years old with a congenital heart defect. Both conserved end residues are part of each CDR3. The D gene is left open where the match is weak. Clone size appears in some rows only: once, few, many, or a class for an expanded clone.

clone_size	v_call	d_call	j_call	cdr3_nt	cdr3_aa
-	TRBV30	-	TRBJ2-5	TGTGCCTGGAGTGTGCCAGGGGATTTAGAGACCCAGTACTTC	CAWSVPGDLETQYF
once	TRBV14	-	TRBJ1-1	TGTGCCAGCAGCCAAGATATGCCAGGGCAAAGGACTGAAGCTTTCTTT	CASSQDMPGQRTEAFF
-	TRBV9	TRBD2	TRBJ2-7	TGTGCCAGCAGCGTAGCGAGGGGACTAGCGAGTTACGAGCAGTACTTC	CASSVARGLASYEQYF
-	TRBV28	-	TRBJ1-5	TGTGCCAGCAGTTGCCCCCAGGGGTATAGCAATCAGCCCCAGCATTTT	CASSCPQGYSNQPQHF
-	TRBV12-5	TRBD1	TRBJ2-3	TGTGCTAGTGGTTTGGGTGGGACAGGGGGTCCCACTAGCACAGATACGCAGTATTTT	CASGLGGTGGPTSTDTQYF
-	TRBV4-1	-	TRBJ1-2	TGCGCCAGCAGCCAAGAAGTCCGGGTGGATAACTATGGCTACACCTTC	CASSQEVRVDNYGYTF
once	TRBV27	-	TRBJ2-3	TGTGCCAGCAGGCCCTCCAGCGGGCGTCAGGCATTTTCCAGGTTGACAGATACGCAGTATTTT	CASRPSSGRQAFSRLTDTQYF
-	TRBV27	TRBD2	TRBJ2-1	TGTGCCAGCAGTTCCTCTCGGGTAGATATCACTAGCGGATACTACAATGAGCAGTTCTTC	CASSSSRVDITSGYYNEQFF
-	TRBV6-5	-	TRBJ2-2	TGTGCCAGCAGTCCGGGACTGGCCGGGGAGCTGTTTTTT	CASSPGLAGELFF
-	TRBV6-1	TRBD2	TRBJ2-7	TGTGCCAGCAGTGGGACTAGCAGAAGGTCCTACGAGCAGTACTTC	CASSGTSRRSYEQYF
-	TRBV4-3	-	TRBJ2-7	TGCGCCAGCAGCCAGAGACCGAGGAGCTCCTACGAGCAGTACTTC	CASSQRPRSSYEQYF
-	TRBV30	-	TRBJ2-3	TGTGCCTGGAACCCCCGGAGATTTCGGGATACGCAGTATTTT	CAWNPRRFRDTQYF
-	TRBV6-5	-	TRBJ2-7	TGTGCCAGCAGTGCACCGACGGGGGTGGGCGAGCAGTACTTC	CASSAPTGVGEQYF
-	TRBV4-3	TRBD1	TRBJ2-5	TGCGCCAGCAGCCAAGAGTGGGACAGGGGCTATCAAGAGACCCAGTACTTC	CASSQEWDRGYQETQYF
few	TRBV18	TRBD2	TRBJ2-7	TGTGCCAGCTCGCCCACTAGCGGGAGGGCCTACGAGCAGTACTTC	CASSPTSGRAYEQYF
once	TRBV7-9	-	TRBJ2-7	TGTGCCAGCAGACCAGACGGCAGGCCCTACGAGCAGTACTTC	CASRPDGRPYEQYF
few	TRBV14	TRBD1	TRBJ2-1	TGTGCCAGCAGCCCCCGGGACAGGGAATATCATGAGCAGTTCTTC	CASSPRDREYHEQFF
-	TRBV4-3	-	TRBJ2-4	TGCGCCAGCAGCCACTATTTTAACAGGGACGGCAAAAACATTCAGTACTTC	CASSHYFNRDGKNIQYF
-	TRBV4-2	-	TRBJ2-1	TGTGCCAGCAGCCACGACCTAGCAGAGCAGTTCTTC	CASSHDLAEQFF
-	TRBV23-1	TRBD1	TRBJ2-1	TGCGCCAGCAGTCAACCCCGGGACAGGGTTGACAATGAGCAGTTCTTC	CASSQPRDRVDNEQFF
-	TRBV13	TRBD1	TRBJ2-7	TGTGCCAGCAGCTTGACAGGGGGCTACGAGCAGTACTTC	CASSLTGGYEQYF
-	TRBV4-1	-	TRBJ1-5	TGCGCCAGCAGCCAAGGCGGTGCAGAAGCTACTCAGCCCCAGCATTTT	CASSQGGAEATQPQHF
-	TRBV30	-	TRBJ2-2	TGTGCCTGGAGTGTACACCGACAGCACACCGGGGAGCTGTTTTTT	CAWSVHRQHTGELFF
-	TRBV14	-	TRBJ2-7	TGTGCCAGCTCCCGCTCCTACGAGCAGTACTTC	CASSRSYEQYF
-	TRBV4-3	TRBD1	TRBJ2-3	TGCGCCAGCAGCCAACAAAACCGCAGGGGGCGGCGAACAGATACGCAGTATTTT	CASSQQNRRGRRTDTQYF
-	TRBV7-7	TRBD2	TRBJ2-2	TGTGCCAGCAGCTCTCGGACTAGCGGGAGAGGGGTCGGGGAGCTGTTTTTT	CASSSRTSGRGVGELFF
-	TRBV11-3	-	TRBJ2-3	TGTGCCAGCAGCTTAGTAAGCACAGATACGCAGTATTTT	CASSLVSTDTQYF
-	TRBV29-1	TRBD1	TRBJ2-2	TGCAGCGCATGGTGGGACAGCCCTAGAGAGGGACACACCGGGGAGCTGTTTTTT	CSAWWDSPREGHTGELFF
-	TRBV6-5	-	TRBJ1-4	TGTGCCAGCAGCCCCCCAGGGGTGACTAATGAAAAACTGTTTTTT	CASSPPGVTNEKLFF
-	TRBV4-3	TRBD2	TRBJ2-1	TGCGCCAGCAGCCAGAGGGAGAAAGGCCTAGCGGGGTTCAATGAGCAGTTCTTC	CASSQREKGLAGFNEQFF
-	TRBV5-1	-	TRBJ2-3	TGCGCCAGCAGCCCGGACACTTCCTTCACAGATACGCAGTATTTT	CASSPDTSFTDTQYF
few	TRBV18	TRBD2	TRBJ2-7	TGTGCCAGCTCACCACCGGAAACTAGCGGGGCCTCCTACGAGCAGTACTTC	CASSPPETSGASYEQYF
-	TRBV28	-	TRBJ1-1	TGTGCCAGCAGCCCCCAGGACACGCCGCGGGGAGGAACTGAAGCTTTCTTT	CASSPQDTPRGGTEAFF
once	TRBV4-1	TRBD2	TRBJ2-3	TGCGCCAGCAGCCAAGAGGGGGGGGATACGCAGTATTTT	CASSQEGGDTQYF
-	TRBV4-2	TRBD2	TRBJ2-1	TGTGCCAGCAGCCCGGGAGGCGGTAGCGATGAGCAGTTCTTC	CASSPGGGSDEQFF
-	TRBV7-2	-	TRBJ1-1	TGTGCCAGCAGCTTTGGGACTCAGAACACTGAAGCTTTCTTT	CASSFGTQNTEAFF
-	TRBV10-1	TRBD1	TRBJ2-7	TGCGCCAGCAGTGACTTCAGGCAGGGGGCTAAGGGGGAGCAGTACTTC	CASSDFRQGAKGEQYF
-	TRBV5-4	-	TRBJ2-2	TGTGCCAGCAGCTTGCCCTCACAGACCCTGGGCACCGGGGAGCTGTTTTTT	CASSLPSQTLGTGELFF
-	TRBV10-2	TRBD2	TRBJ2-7	TGCGCCAGCAGTGAGTTACTAGCGGGAGGGCCCCCAACCTACGAGCAGTACTTC	CASSELLAGGPPTYEQYF
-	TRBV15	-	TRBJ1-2	TGTGCCACCAGCACCGGACAGCATGGCTACACCTTC	CATSTGQHGYTF
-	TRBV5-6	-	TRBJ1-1	TGTGCCAGCAGCCTCGACACTGAAGCTTTCTTT	CASSLDTEAFF
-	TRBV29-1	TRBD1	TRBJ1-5	TGCAGCGTATCGGACAGGGACTACAATCAGCCCCAGCATTTT	CSVSDRDYNQPQHF
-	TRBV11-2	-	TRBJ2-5	TGTGCCAGCAGCTTAAACTCAATGGAGACCCAGTACTTC	CASSLNSMETQYF
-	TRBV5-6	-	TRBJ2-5	TGTGCCAGCAGCCCGAGACAGGGAGGACAAGAGACCCAGTACTTC	CASSPRQGGQETQYF
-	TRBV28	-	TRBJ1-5	TGTGCCCTCAGGGCTGGCAATCAGCCCCAGCATTTT	CALRAGNQPQHF
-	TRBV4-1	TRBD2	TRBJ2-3	TGCGCCAGCAGCCAAGGGGGGGAGGGGCAAGATACGCAGTATTTT	CASSQGGEGQDTQYF
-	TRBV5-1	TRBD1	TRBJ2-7	TGCGCCAGCAGCTACACCCAGTGGTACAGGGGGAGGTTGCTCTACGAGCAGTACTTC	CASSYTQWYRGRLLYEQYF
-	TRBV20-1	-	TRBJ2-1	TGCAGTGCAACACGGGAGAGCGAGCAGTTCTTC	CSATRESEQFF
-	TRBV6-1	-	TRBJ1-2	TGTGCCAGCAGTTCCAGGGGCCGTTACACCTTC	CASSSRGRYTF
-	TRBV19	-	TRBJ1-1	TGTGCCAGTAAAGTAGGGGACACTATGAACACTGAAGCTTTCTTT	CASKVGDTMNTEAFF
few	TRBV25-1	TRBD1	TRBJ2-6	TGTGCCAGCAGCCCGGGACAGGCAAGATCTGGGGCCAACGTCCTGACTTTC	CASSPGQARSGANVLTF
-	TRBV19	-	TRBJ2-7	TGTGCCAGTAGTCCCGAGGTTGGCCACTACGAGCAGTACTTC	CASSPEVGHYEQYF
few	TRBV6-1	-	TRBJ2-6	TGTGCCAGCAGTGAGCGGTCAGGGTCTGGGGCCAACGTCCTGACTTTC	CASSERSGSGANVLTF